Presented here are 13 T cell receptor beta chains from one specimen sequenced in a study of cytomegalovirus exposure and HLA in healthy donors. Primers included in the PCR were 60 Vbeta and 13 Jbeta primers. Sequenced by immunoSEQ multiplex PCR; TCRdb stores in-frame clones only, minus some. The table shows more than 95,000 clones, with about 74% occurring only once. The source material was PBMCs. The source of these receptors is a man aged 25-45 years in good health and CMV-seronegative.

This clone appeared a single time. The chain couples TRBV27 to TRBJ1-2, with D tentatively TRBD1 (6 bases). Germline V gives CDR1 MNHEY, CDR2 SMNVEV (reference sequence). This CDR3 is built from 13 residues. V lost 6 bases and J lost 8, with 16 bases in between. CDR3 in DNA: TGTGCCAGCAGGGAATTCGAGGGGGGGGGCTACACCTTC. This codes for CASREFEGGGYTF.

With respect to this clone: Within the sample, other DNA sequences also encode this same CDR3. The chain links TRBV14 to TRBJ1-1, with unresolved D. The V end was cut by 0 bases, the J end by 2 bases, with 4 bases between. Germline V gene sequence: CDR1 SGHDN, CDR2 FVKESK. The CDR3 runs to 13 residues. The CDR3 nucleotides are TGTGCCAGCAGCCAAGATCAAAACACTGAAGCTTTCTTT. Translating it yields CASSQDQNTEAFF.

Only a few counts were recorded for this clone. The chain has TRBV9 and TRBJ1-4; D is possibly TRBD1 (6 bases). The CDR3 runs 14 residues. The germline gives CDR1 SGDLS, CDR2 YYNGEE. Trimming left V 3 bases short and J 0 bases short, with 6 bases between. The CDR3 bases are TGTGCCAGCAGCGGACAGGCAACTAATGAAAAACTGTTTTTT. It translates to CASSGQATNEKLFF.

The chain has TRBV18 and TRBJ1-2; D may be TRBD1 (5 bases). The germline V gene encodes CDR1 KGHSH and CDR2 LQKENI. The CDR3 is made up of 15 amino acids. With 4 bases removed from V and 1 base from J, the gap between germline ends came to 13 bases. The CDR3 protein is CASSLEGVNNYGYTF. For the CDR3, the DNA is TGTGCCAGCTCACTAGAAGGGGTCAATAACTATGGCTACACCTTC.

This clone has just a few counts. This CDR3 reads CASSSTANTEAFF. In DNA, the CDR3 is TGTGCCAGTAGTTCGACAGCGAACACTGAAGCTTTCTTT. V is TRBV19 and J is TRBJ1-1, with D possibly being TRBD1 (5 bases). Germline CDR1 reads LNHDA; CDR2 reads SQIVND (reference sequence). CDR3 length equals 13 residues. Trimming stripped 5 bases from V and 1 base from J, with 8 bases between. The whole variable domain, filled in from reference TRBV19 and TRBJ1-1, reads DGGITQSPKYLFRKEGQNVTLSCEQNLNHDAMYWYRQDPGQGLRLIYYSQIVNDFQKGDIAEGYSVSREKKESFPLTVTSAQKNPTAFYLCASSSTANTEAFFGQGTRLTVV.

This chain connects TRBV7-9 to TRBJ1-3; D gene uncertain. CDR1 and CDR2 from the germline V gene are SEHNR and FQNEAQ (reference sequence). The CDR3 sequence is 15 residues long. V was clipped by 5 bases and J by 0 bases, with 11 bases between them. The CDR3 coding sequence is TGTGCCAGCAGCCCAGTCGTCCGCTCTGGAAACACCATATATTTT. Its translation: CASSPVVRSGNTIYF.

CDR3: CASSFREDTEAFF. CDR3 DNA: TGTGCCAGCAGCTTTAGGGAGGACACTGAAGCTTTCTTT. The chain uses TRBV7-2 and TRBJ1-1, with D hard to call. V gave up 3 bases and J gave up 3 bases, with 8 bases separating them. There are 13 residues in the CDR3. Germline CDR1 is SGHTA and CDR2 is FQGNSA.

The rearrangement joins TRBV7-9 to TRBJ2-7, with D maybe TRBD2 (7 bases). There are 13 residues in the CDR3. Between the trimmed V and J ends, which lost 8 bases and 5 bases, there was a span of 16 bases. Per the germline V gene, CDR1 is SEHNR and CDR2 is FQNEAQ (reference sequence). CDR3 loop: CASVERGANEQYF. DNA of the CDR3: TGTGCCAGCGTCGAACGGGGGGCGAACGAGCAGTACTTC.

This sequence joins TRBV6-5 and TRBJ2-2; D call uncertain. The germline V gene has CDR1 MNHEY and CDR2 SVGAGI. The germline V and J ends were trimmed by 0 bases and 11 bases, with 7 bases remaining between them. The CDR3 extends over 12 amino acids. The CDR3 protein is CASSYSGQELFF. The CDR3 DNA reads TGTGCCAGCAGTTACTCGGGCCAAGAGCTGTTTTTT.

The CDR3 DNA reads TGTGCCAGCAGCGTTGGTGGGACAGTGAAAAATTCACCCCTCCACTTT. Its translation: CASSVGGTVKNSPLHF. The V call is TRBV9, the J call TRBJ1-6, with 7 positions matching TRBD1. The J segment lost 7 bases and the V segment lost 2 bases, leaving 9 bases of the junction unmatched. CDR1 and CDR2 (germline): SGDLS, YYNGEE. The length of the CDR3 is 16 residues.

The chain couples TRBV28 to TRBJ1-5, with TRBD1 matching 8 bases. The ends lost 5 bases at V and 7 bases at J; junction bases unmatched: 7. The CDR3 has 14 amino acids. Germline CDR1 and CDR2: MDHEN and SYDVKM. CDR3 sequence: CASSPGGWEQPQHF. DNA for the CDR3: TGTGCCAGCAGTCCAGGGGGCTGGGAGCAGCCCCAGCATTTT.

J is TRBJ1-6 and V is TRBV6-6, with D possibly matching TRBD1 (5 bases). This CDR3 comprises 14 residues. Germline V CDR1 and CDR2: MNHNY, SVGAGI (reference sequence). V was shortened by 7 bases and J by 6 bases, with 13 bases between the two germline ends. The CDR3 bases are TGTGCCAGCACCGATTGGGGCAGTAATTCACCCCTCCACTTT. It encodes CASTDWGSNSPLHF.

The J gene is TRBJ2-7, the V gene TRBV30; 12 nucleotides agree with TRBD2. The ends lost 1 base at V and 0 bases at J; junction bases unmatched: 7. CDR1 is GTSNPN and CDR2 is SVGIG in the germline V gene (reference sequence). The CDR3 loop spans 17 amino acids. The CDR3, as DNA: TGTGCCTGGAGTGGCGCCCGGACTAGCGGGGTCTCCTACGAGCAGTACTTC. Translation gives CAWSGARTSGVSYEQYF.